The present T cell receptor (beta chain) was sequenced within a study of blood T cell repertoires in COVID-19. Study background: Samples of COVID-19 (acute and convalescent) were obtained from the United States, Italy and Spain. In each case, the material was cDNA or gDNA derived from T cells, B-cell-depleted T cells, or PBMCs.

The method was immunoSEQ multiplex PCR; TCRdb's version includes in-frame clones alone and lacks a portion of them. Of around 67,000 clones listed, 80% to 85% are singletons. The CDR3 is 16 residues long. Germline CDR1 SEHNR, CDR2 FQNEAQ (reference sequence). Unmatched junction bases numbered 14, after V lost 5 bases and J lost 10 bases. The chain is built from TRBV7-9 and TRBJ2-1, with TRBD2 identical over 10 bases. The sequence derives from a human donor in a cohort sampled during active COVID-19. The sequenced material came from peripheral blood. In nucleotides, the CDR3 is TGTGCCAGCAGCCCGACTAGCGGGTTCGCGGGTGGGGAGCAGTTCTTC. It encodes CASSPTSGFAGGEQFF.